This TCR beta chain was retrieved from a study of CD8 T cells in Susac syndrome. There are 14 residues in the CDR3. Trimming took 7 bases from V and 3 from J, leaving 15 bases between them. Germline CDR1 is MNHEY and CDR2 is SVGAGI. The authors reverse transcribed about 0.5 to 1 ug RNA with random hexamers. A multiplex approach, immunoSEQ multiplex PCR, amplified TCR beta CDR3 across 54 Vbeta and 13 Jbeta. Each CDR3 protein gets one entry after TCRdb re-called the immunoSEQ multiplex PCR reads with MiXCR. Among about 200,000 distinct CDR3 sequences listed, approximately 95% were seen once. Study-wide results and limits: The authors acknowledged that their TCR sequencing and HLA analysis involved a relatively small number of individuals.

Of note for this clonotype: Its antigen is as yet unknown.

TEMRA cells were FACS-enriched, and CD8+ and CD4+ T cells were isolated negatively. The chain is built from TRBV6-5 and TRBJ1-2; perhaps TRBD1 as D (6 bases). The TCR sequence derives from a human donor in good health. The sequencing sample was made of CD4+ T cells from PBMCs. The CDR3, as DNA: TGTGCCAGCACCAAACTACAGGGCCACTATGGCTACACCTTC. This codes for CASTKLQGHYGYTF.